These 32 T cell receptor beta chains were all obtained from the same sample, sequenced in a study of blood T cells in healthy people across ages. Alongside a J-beta primer mix, a sample-barcoded 5' primer served in a second PCR lasting roughly 6 to 11 cycles. TCRdb used MiXCR to reprocess the 5' RACE reads, holding one entry per CDR3 protein. The table shows approximately 1.5 million distinct CDR3 sequences, with around 40% occurring only once. The sample taken for sequencing was blood. These receptors originate from a woman aged 18-29 years in good health.

This chain joins TRBV20-1 and TRBJ2-5, with 11 bases lining up with TRBD1. Matching the DNA end better, TRBJ2-7 makes the J call doubtful. Germline values: CDR1 DFQATT, CDR2 SNEGSKA (reference sequence). The CDR3 is 13 amino acids. The CDR3 sequence: CSATWTGGIEQYF. CDR3 nucleotide sequence: TGCAGTGCCACCTGGACAGGGGGCATCGAGCAGTACTTC.

This sequence joins TRBV6-2 or TRBV6-3 and TRBJ2-7, with D hard to call. CDR1 is MNHEY, CDR2 SVGEGT, per germline. The CDR3 runs 13 residues. Deletions cut 1 base from V and 6 bases from J, with 10 bases between. Written as DNA, the CDR3 is TGTGCCAGCAGTTACTTATATACAACCGAGCAGTACTTC. Translation: CASSYLYTTEQYF.

This clonotype was counted between two and nine times. This rearrangement joins TRBV4-3 to TRBJ1-2, with 8 bases fitting TRBD1. V lost 4 bases and J lost 3; bases outside the gene matches: 7. This CDR3 is built from 15 residues. Germline assignment: CDR1 LGHNA and CDR2 YSLEER. CDR3 protein: CASSPQGAVDYGYTF. The CDR3 DNA follows: TGCGCCAGCAGCCCGCAGGGGGCGGTGGACTATGGCTACACCTTC.

To note about this clonotype: Mismatch with germline at one junction end may stem from a read error. The CDR3 DNA sequence: TGTGCCCGCAGGAATCGACAAACCCAAATTAATCAGCCCCAGCATTTT. It is translated as CARRNRQTQINQPQHF. The gene calls are TRBV28 and TRBJ1-5, with D unresolved. Germline V gene data show CDR1 as MDHEN and CDR2 as SYDVKM. This CDR3 has 16 residues.

The J gene is TRBJ2-7, the V gene TRBV7-2; 9 positions match TRBD1. The V gene's germline CDR1 is SGHTA and CDR2 FQGNSA. The CDR3 has 18 residues. J gave up 3 bases and V 2 bases, and 14 bases lay outside the gene matches. The CDR3 spells CASSLIPGQGIFLYEQYF. The CDR3 DNA reads TGTGCCAGCAGCTTAATACCGGGACAGGGTATTTTTCTCTACGAGCAGTACTTC. Using reference TRBV7-2 and TRBJ2-7 for the parts outside the CDR3, the full variable domain is GAGVSQSPSNKVTEKGKDVELRCDPISGHTALYWYRQSLGQGLEFLIYFQGNSAPDKSGLPSDRFSAERTGGSVSTLTIQRTQQEDSAVYLCASSLIPGQGIFLYEQYFGPGTRLTVT.

The V gene is TRBV5-5, the J gene TRBJ1-5; a weak D match, TRBD1 (5 bases). Germline V gene sequence: CDR1 SGHKS, CDR2 YYEKEE (reference sequence). The CDR3 is 15 amino acids. V lost 7 bases and J 3 bases, leaving 17 bases between the germline ends. This CDR3 is CASSKVEGPNQPQHF. The CDR3 bases are TGTGCCAGCTCTAAGGTGGAGGGGCCCAATCAGCCCCAGCATTTT.

V usage is TRBV12-3 or TRBV12-4 and J usage is TRBJ1-2, with 8 positions matching TRBD1. The CDR3 consists of 16 residues. The V gene end was trimmed by 3 bases and the J gene end by 4 bases; junction bases not matched to a gene: 10. The CDR3 sequence is CASSFSRAGGTYGYTF. CDR3 DNA sequence: TGTGCCAGCAGTTTTTCTCGGGCAGGGGGCACCTATGGCTACACCTTC.

The chain joins TRBV20-1 to TRBJ1-2, with unresolved D. V was cut by 3 bases and J by 4 bases, with 12 bases left in between. Germline-derived CDR1 and CDR2 are DFQATT and SNEGSKA (reference sequence). The CDR3 runs to 13 residues. The CDR3 loop reads CSARETDSYGYTF. The CDR3 coding sequence is TGCAGTGCTAGGGAGACCGATTCCTATGGCTACACCTTC.

The V and J genes are TRBV27 and TRBJ1-1; perhaps TRBD1 as D (5 bases). Trimming removed 4 bases from V and 0 bases from J, with 12 bases in between. CDR1 and CDR2 from the germline V gene are MNHEY and SMNVEV (reference sequence). The CDR3 has 15 residues. The CDR3 nucleotides are TGTGCCAGCAGTTCCGGGACGGATTTGAACACTGAAGCTTTCTTT. Translating gives CASSSGTDLNTEAFF.

The rearrangement links TRBV20-1 to TRBJ2-4, with 12 bases matching TRBD2. The germline CDR1 and CDR2 sequences are DFQATT and SNEGSKA (reference sequence). The CDR3 runs to 15 residues. V lost 1 base to trimming and J lost 4 bases; unmatched junction nucleotides: 2. CDR3 bases: TGCAGTGCTAGAGTGGGGACTAGCGGGAAAAACATTCAGTACTTC. Protein product: CSARVGTSGKNIQYF.

The gene calls are TRBV7-9 and TRBJ1-6, with 7 nucleotides matching TRBD1. Germline V CDR1 and CDR2: SEHNR, FQNEAQ (reference sequence). The length of the CDR3 is 14 residues. With V trimmed by 5 bases and J by 7 bases, 5 bases remained unmatched. The CDR3 bases are TGTGCCAGCAGCGTGCCGGGACAGAATTCACCCCTCCACTTT. Its translation is CASSVPGQNSPLHF.

This clonotype was observed a handful of times. The rearrangement uses TRBV12-3 or TRBV12-4 and TRBJ1-1; no reliable D call. V was trimmed by 6 bases and J by 4 bases, leaving 15 bases between them. CDR3 length equals 14 residues. The CDR3 nucleotides read TGTGCCAGCAGCTTATTGGACGATGGCACTGAAGCTTTCTTT. This gives the protein CASSLLDDGTEAFF.

The chain links TRBV7-6 to TRBJ2-5; D perhaps matches TRBD1 (6 bases). The V and J ends lost 6 bases and 4 bases respectively, with 15 bases between them. CDR1 is SGHVS, CDR2 FNYEAQ, per germline. This CDR3 is 14 amino acids long. This chain's CDR3 is CASRQNRAGETQYF. Here the CDR3 DNA reads TGTGCCAGCAGACAAAACAGGGCAGGAGAGACCCAGTACTTC.

The chain is built from TRBV2 and TRBJ2-1; 12 bases match TRBD1. The CDR3 consists of 17 residues. J gave up 7 bases and V 6 bases, and 13 bases lay outside the gene matches. From germline, CDR1 is SNHLY and CDR2 FYNNEI. In DNA form, the CDR3 reads TGTGCCAGCAGGTCTCTTGGGGGACAGGGGGCGCAGAATGAGCAGTTCTTC. This gives the protein CASRSLGGQGAQNEQFF.

This clonotype was seen many times. The chain joins TRBV4-2 to TRBJ2-3; 8 bases fit TRBD2. This CDR3 is built from 16 residues. Germline assignment: CDR1 LGHNA and CDR2 YNFKEQ. The trim removed 5 bases at V and 4 bases at J, leaving 11 bases unmatched. The chain's CDR3 is CASSSPPGTRADTQYF. For the CDR3, the DNA is TGTGCCAGCAGCTCCCCCCCCGGGACTAGAGCAGATACGCAGTATTTT.

This clonotype was seen a few times. This sequence joins TRBV12-3 or TRBV12-4 and TRBJ1-4, with TRBD1 matching over 9 bases. The CDR3 runs to 14 residues. The V segment lost 6 bases and the J segment 4 bases; nucleotides outside the gene matches: 3. CDR3 protein: CASRMTGGNEKLFF. The CDR3 nucleotides read TGTGCCAGCAGGATGACAGGGGGTAATGAAAAACTGTTTTTT.

V is TRBV7-8 and J is TRBJ2-5; 8 bases line up with TRBD1. In germline, CDR1 is SGHVS, CDR2 FQNEAQ. The CDR3 loop spans 14 amino acids. V dropped 5 bases and J dropped 11; count of bases not matched to a gene: 13. CDR3 protein: CASSLGQVSEEQYF. DNA of the CDR3: TGTGCCAGCAGCCTGGGACAGGTATCCGAAGAGCAGTACTTC.

The chain carries TRBV7-3 and TRBJ1-2, with 8 bases lining up with TRBD1. Germline V gene data show CDR1 as SGHTA and CDR2 as FQGTGA. The CDR3 sequence is 14 residues long. V dropped 4 bases and J dropped 6; count of bases not matched to a gene: 7. The CDR3, as DNA: TGTGCCAGCAGCTCACAGGGGGGCTGGGATGGCTACACCTTC. Protein: CASSSQGGWDGYTF.

The chain employs TRBV6-5 and TRBJ1-1; D gene uncertain. Germline CDR1 MNHEY, CDR2 SVGAGI. Trimming stripped 2 bases from V and 5 bases from J, with 9 bases between. The CDR3 is 13 residues long. The CDR3 DNA reads as TGTGCCAGCAGTTACAGGGTGCGGACTGAAGCTTTCTTT. Translating it yields CASSYRVRTEAFF.

The CDR3 bases are TGTGCCAGCAGTGAATCATACGTCTATGGCTACACCTTC. Protein product: CASSESYVYGYTF. The chain couples TRBV25-1 to TRBJ1-2; D remains ambiguous. Trimming took 1 base from V and 4 from J, leaving 7 bases between them. The germline V gene has CDR1 MGHDK and CDR2 SYGVNS. The CDR3 spans 13 residues.

This clonotype was counted once. The junction and the germline gene differ at one end; a read error may be behind it. The chain couples TRBV12-3 or TRBV12-4 to TRBJ2-5; 8 bases match TRBD2. The CDR3 sequence is 14 residues long. The CDR3 loop is CASSVAGQEGTQYF. Here the CDR3 DNA reads TGTGCCAGCAGTGTAGCGGGGCAAGAAGGGACCCAGTACTTC.

This sequence joins TRBV9 and TRBJ1-4, with D possibly TRBD1 on 5 matching bases. The CDR3 contains 15 residues. Germline CDR1 is SGDLS and CDR2 is YYNGEE. V was trimmed by 0 bases and J by 6 bases, leaving 12 bases between them. Here the CDR3 reads CASSVVGAGDEKLFF. In DNA, the CDR3 is TGTGCCAGCAGCGTAGTTGGGGCCGGGGATGAAAAACTGTTTTTT. Looking up the rest from reference TRBV9 and TRBJ1-4 gives the full variable domain: DSGVTQTPKHLITATGQRVTLRCSPRSGDLSVYWYQQSLDQGLQFLIQYYNGEERAKGNILERFSAQQFPDLHSELNLSSLELGDSALYFCASSVVGAGDEKLFFGSGTQLSVL.

This clonotype was seen more than once but under ten times. The chain carries TRBV7-6 and TRBJ2-3; 9 positions agree with TRBD2. Germline lookup yields CDR1 SGHVS and CDR2 FNYEAQ. V shed 10 bases and J 2 bases; nucleotides not matched to a gene: 13. The CDR3 covers 16 residues. CDR3 sequence: CANRLLTSGATDTQYF. In DNA, the CDR3 is TGTGCCAACAGACTGCTGACTAGCGGTGCCACAGATACGCAGTATTTT.

The rearrangement links TRBV4-3 to TRBJ2-7; D gene ambiguous. The CDR3 sequence is 14 residues long. Between the trimmed V and J ends, which lost 0 bases and 7 bases, there was a span of 13 bases. CDR1 LGHNA and CDR2 YSLEER come from the germline V gene. The CDR3 DNA reads TGCGCCAGCAGCCAAGATCTGGACCCCAATGAGCAGTACTTC. Its translation is CASSQDLDPNEQYF.

This clonotype was observed at least ten times. The chain employs TRBV7-2 and TRBJ2-7; 12 bases are shared with TRBD2. The CDR3 is 15 amino acids. Germline assignment: CDR1 SGHTA and CDR2 FQGNSA. The trim removed 3 bases at V and 2 bases at J, leaving 2 bases unmatched. This CDR3 is CASSFSSGRAYEQYF. The CDR3 DNA reads TGTGCCAGCAGCTTCTCTAGCGGGAGGGCCTACGAGCAGTACTTC.

This clonotype appeared many times. The chain has TRBV27 and TRBJ2-7; D not resolved. The CDR3 sequence is 13 residues long. V was cut by 5 bases and J by 3 bases, with 11 bases left in between. Germline values: CDR1 MNHEY, CDR2 SMNVEV (reference sequence). CDR3 residues: CASSLTPNYEQYF. CDR3 nucleotides: TGTGCCAGCAGTCTAACTCCTAACTACGAGCAGTACTTC.

The rearrangement uses TRBV6-1 and TRBJ2-3, with TRBD1 matching over 8 bases. The CDR3 totals 18 residues. With V trimmed by 1 base and J by 0 bases, 9 bases remained unmatched. CDR1 and CDR2 (germline): MNHNS, SASEGT. Here the CDR3 DNA reads TGTGCCAGCAGTGAAGGGTCCGGACAGGGTTGGAGCACAGATACGCAGTATTTT. Translation gives CASSEGSGQGWSTDTQYF.

Of note for this clonotype: One end of the junction varies from germline; a read error may be responsible. V and J are TRBV10-3 and TRBJ1-1; D uncertain. Germline V gives CDR1 ENHRY, CDR2 SYGVKD. This CDR3 is built from 11 residues. CDR3 sequence (DNA): TGTGCCTTCAGTCCGGGCACTGAAGCTTTCTTT. Translating gives CAFSPGTEAFF.

There are a few counts of this clonotype. The chain carries TRBV9 and TRBJ2-1; 10 bases align to TRBD2. V lost 4 bases and J lost 9; bases outside the gene matches: 13. CDR1 and CDR2 from the germline V gene are SGDLS and YYNGEE. The CDR3 totals 16 residues. The chain's CDR3 is CASSPSGGPVPSEQFF. As DNA, the CDR3 is TGTGCCAGCAGCCCTAGCGGGGGCCCTGTTCCAAGTGAGCAGTTCTTC. The full variable domain, completed using reference TRBV9 and TRBJ2-1, is DSGVTQTPKHLITATGQRVTLRCSPRSGDLSVYWYQQSLDQGLQFLIQYYNGEERAKGNILERFSAQQFPDLHSELNLSSLELGDSALYFCASSPSGGPVPSEQFFGPGTRLTVL.

This chain connects TRBV5-5 to TRBJ1-5, with TRBD1 as a possible D gene (5 bases). The CDR3 has 13 amino acids. Germline V CDR1 and CDR2: SGHKS, YYEKEE (reference sequence). The V gene lost 1 base and the J gene lost 7 bases, with 9 bases spanning the gap. The DNA of the CDR3 is TGTGCCAGCAGCTTGAACAGGTGGCAGCCCCAGCATTTT. It specifies CASSLNRWQPQHF. The full variable domain, with the rest looked up from reference TRBV5-5 and TRBJ1-5, is DAGVTQSPTHLIKTRGQQVTLRCSPISGHKSVSWYQQVLGQGPQFIFQYYEKEERGRGNFPDRFSARQFPNYSSELNVNALLLGDSALYLCASSLNRWQPQHFGDGTRLSIL.

The J gene is TRBJ2-3, the V gene TRBV6-2 or TRBV6-3; D is perhaps TRBD2 (5 bases). The CDR3 has 14 amino acids. Looked up from germline, CDR1 is MNHEY and CDR2 is SVGEGT. V was trimmed by 1 base and J by 5 bases, leaving 10 bases between them. CDR3 sequence: CASSYLGLRDTQYF. CDR3 coding DNA: TGTGCCAGCAGTTACTTAGGACTGCGAGATACGCAGTATTTT.

The CDR3 DNA reads as TGTGCCAGTAGTTCCCCGGACGGTTTAAAAGCTAACTATGGCTACACCTTC. This codes for CASSSPDGLKANYGYTF. The chain recombines TRBV19 with TRBJ1-2; D is unclear. The CDR3 totals 17 residues. Per the germline V gene, CDR1 is LNHDA and CDR2 is SQIVND (reference sequence). The V end lost 5 bases, the J end lost 0 bases, and 19 bases lay between the germline ends.